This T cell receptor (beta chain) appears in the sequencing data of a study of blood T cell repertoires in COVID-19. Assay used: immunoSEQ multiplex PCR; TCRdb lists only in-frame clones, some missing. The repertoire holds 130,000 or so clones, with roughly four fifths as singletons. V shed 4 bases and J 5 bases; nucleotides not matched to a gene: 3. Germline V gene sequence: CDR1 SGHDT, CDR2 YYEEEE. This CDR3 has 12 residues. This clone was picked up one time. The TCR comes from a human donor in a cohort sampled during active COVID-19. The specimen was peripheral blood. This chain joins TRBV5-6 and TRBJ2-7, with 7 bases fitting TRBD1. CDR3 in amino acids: CASSHRGHEQYF. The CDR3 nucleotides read TGTGCCAGCAGCCACAGGGGCCACGAGCAGTACTTC. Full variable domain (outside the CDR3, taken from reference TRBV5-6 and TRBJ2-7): DAGVTQSPTHLIKTRGQQVTLRCSPKSGHDTVSWYQQALGQGPQFIFQYYEEEERQRGNFPDRFSGHQFPNYSSELNVNALLLGDSALYLCASSHRGHEQYFGPGTRLTVT.